This T cell receptor beta chain appears in the sequencing data of a study of CD8 T cells in Susac syndrome. Reverse transcription used roughly 0.45 to 1 ug RNA and random hexamers. The method of amplification for TCR beta CDR3 was immunoSEQ multiplex PCR, covering 54 Vbeta and 13 Jbeta. TCRdb itself ran the immunoSEQ multiplex PCR reads through MiXCR, one entry per CDR3 protein. The repertoire includes 50,000 or so distinct CDR3 sequences, under 95% of them detected once, and more than 0.45% sits in the top ten. This CDR3 comprises 15 residues. Germline V gene data show CDR1 as LNHDA and CDR2 as SQIVND (reference sequence). V lost 8 bases, J lost 3 bases, and 6 bases stayed unmatched. Negative isolation yielded the CD8+ and CD4+ T cells, while FACS enriched the TEMRA cells.

The V and J genes are TRBV19 and TRBJ2-1, with 11 nucleotides matching TRBD2. The sequence was collected from a human donor in good health. The sequenced material came from CD8+ T cells from PBMCs. This CDR3 is CASESGTSGYNEQFF. As DNA, the CDR3 is TGTGCCAGTGAGAGTGGGACTAGCGGCTACAATGAGCAGTTCTTC.